This T cell receptor beta chain came from a study of radiotherapy plus CTLA-4 blockade in lung cancer. Study background: Disease control reached over 30%, with objective responses in approximately 17%. Whole-study results and caveats: After radiotherapy and ipilimumab, tumor-derived clones expanded in peripheral blood. Early clonal dynamics of blood T cells, together with interferon-beta, were reported as the best response predictor.

Concerning this clone: The antigen is unknown.

Libraries were prepared by immunoSEQ multiplex PCR; TCRdb keeps only in-frame clonotypes and omits some of them. The sample holds around 70,000 clones, over 80% seen once. People whose metastatic non-small-cell lung cancer was chemo-refractory got focal radiation along with CTLA-4 blockade by ipilimumab. Per germline, CDR1 KGHSH and CDR2 LQKENI. The V gene end was trimmed by 6 bases and the J gene end by 0 bases; junction bases not matched to a gene: 7. The CDR3 is made up of 15 amino acids. The clonotype comes from a human donor with non-small cell lung cancer who had a partial response to radiotherapy plus ipilimumab. Source: peripheral blood, taken from a patient treated with radiotherapy plus ipilimumab. The chain links TRBV18 to TRBJ1-1; 7 nucleotides line up with TRBD1. Here the CDR3 reads CASSPTGTVNTEAFF. CDR3 in DNA: TGTGCCAGCTCCCCGACAGGGACCGTGAACACTGAAGCTTTCTTT.